The clone carrying this T cell receptor (beta chain) was recorded a few times. Its antigen is as yet unknown. Study-wide results and caveats: Tumor memory CD4+ T cell TCR gene usage clustered with blood and lymph node memory CD4+ cells and lymph node naive CD4+ cells. Tumor Treg TCRs overlapped most with tumor naive CD4+ cells.

Memory CD4+ cells were defined as CD4+CD45RO+CD25-. The CDR3 runs 14 residues. V lost 0 bases and J 5 bases, leaving 10 bases between the germline ends. Germline V gives CDR1 MNHEY, CDR2 SVGAGI. After constant-region reverse-primer amplification, full-length variable regions underwent semi-nested PCR with Nested Universal Primer A. Via MiXCR, TCRdb re-called the 5' RACE reads, giving one row per CDR3 protein. Among more than 45,000 distinct CDR3 sequences listed, roughly 28% were seen once. Sequences were obtained from tumor-infiltrating memory CD4+ T cells sorted from the breast tumor. Subset noted: memory CD4+ T cells, CD4+CD45RO+CD25-. The chain links TRBV6-5 to TRBJ2-5; D may match TRBD1 or TRBD2 (5 bases each). The sequence derives from a female donor with breast cancer. CDR3 nucleotides: TGTGCCAGCAGTTACTCATCGGGACGGGAGACCCAGTACTTC. As protein: CASSYSSGRETQYF.